This T cell receptor (beta chain) was sequenced for a study of blood T cell repertoires in COVID-19. Assay used: immunoSEQ multiplex PCR; TCRdb lists only in-frame clones, some missing. The table has tens of thousands of clones, 75% to 90% seen once. The TCR was taken from a man aged 80 or over with acute or convalescent COVID-19. Sequenced sample: peripheral blood.

The CDR3 here is CASSYSGVRDTYGYTF. For the CDR3, the DNA is TGTGCCAGCAGTTACTCGGGGGTCCGGGACACTTATGGCTACACCTTC. The chain links TRBV6-5 to TRBJ1-2, with a tentative D call TRBD1 (6 bases). The germline V and J ends were trimmed by 0 bases and 5 bases, with 16 bases remaining between them. Germline lookup yields CDR1 MNHEY and CDR2 SVGAGI. There are 16 residues in the CDR3.